The clone carrying this T cell receptor beta chain appeared many times. Researchers prepared the TCRbeta library using unique molecular identifiers, the study reports. MiXCR, run by TCRdb on the PCR reads, gives a single entry per CDR3 protein. The profile covers over 70,000 distinct CDR3 sequences, with roughly 8.3% appearing a single time and 6.9% taken by the ten largest. This entry comes from a study of T-cell reconstitution after alpha-beta-depleted transplantation in children. Per germline, CDR1 LGHDT and CDR2 YNNKEL (reference sequence). V was trimmed by 1 base and J by 1 base, leaving 7 bases between them. The CDR3 covers 14 residues.

The input for sequencing was PBMCs from the stem cell graft donor, taken from the stem cell graft. The TCR was taken from a human donor who donated a stem cell graft to a child with congenital amegakaryocytic thrombocytopenia. The rearrangement links TRBV3-1 to TRBJ1-1; no reliable D call. The CDR3 reads CASSQVAANTEAFF. As DNA, the CDR3 is TGTGCCAGCAGCCAAGTGGCAGCGAACACTGAAGCTTTCTTT. Full variable domain (outside the CDR3, taken from reference TRBV3-1 and TRBJ1-1): DTAVSQTPKYLVTQMGNDKSIKCEQNLGHDTMYWYKQDSKKFLKIMFSYNNKELIINETVPNRFSPKSPDKAHLNLHINSLELGDSAVYFCASSQVAANTEAFFGQGTRLTVV.